The 21 T cell receptor beta chains below were found in one sample sequenced in a study of identical twins. TCRdb used MiXCR to reprocess the 5' RACE reads, holding one entry per CDR3 protein. The table records about 810,000 distinct CDR3 sequences, about 12% of them present only once. The sample was also reused in another study, on yellow fever vaccine responses in identical twins.

Sequenced: PBMCs. The receptors stem from a woman aged 18-29 years in good health.

The chain joins TRBV12-3 or TRBV12-4 to TRBJ2-7, with D possibly matching TRBD2 (6 bases). This CDR3 spans 12 amino acids. Trimming took 8 bases from V and 4 from J, leaving 12 bases between them. CDR3 in amino acids: CASRGERYEQYF. The CDR3 region has the DNA TGTGCCAGCCGCGGGGAAAGGTACGAGCAGTACTTC.

This clonotype was counted many times. This chain connects TRBV10-1 to TRBJ2-4; D is unclear. V was pared by 3 bases and J by 0 bases, with 6 bases between. Germline V gives CDR1 WNHNN, CDR2 SYGVQD (reference sequence). This CDR3 has 14 amino acids. This CDR3 is CASSDGLAKNIQYF. In DNA form, the CDR3 reads TGCGCCAGCAGTGATGGCCTAGCCAAAAACATTCAGTACTTC.

This clonotype has a count of ten or more. This chain joins TRBV5-1 and TRBJ2-1, with TRBD2 matching over 9 bases. Trimming cost V 1 base and J 7 bases; bases outside gene matches: 6. This CDR3 spans 15 amino acids. CDR1 is SGHRS and CDR2 is YFSETQ in the germline V gene. The CDR3 coding sequence is TGCGCCAGCAGCTTGCCAGCGGGAGGATTAAATGAGCAGTTCTTC. It translates to CASSLPAGGLNEQFF.

The genes are TRBV6-5 and TRBJ2-7, with TRBD2 as a possible D gene (7 bases). The CDR3 covers 15 residues. Germline V gene sequence: CDR1 MNHEY, CDR2 SVGAGI. V was clipped by 4 bases and J by 6 bases, with 19 bases between them. CDR3: CASSFLGGGTSEQYF. The CDR3 region has the DNA TGTGCCAGCAGTTTTCTAGGCGGGGGCACCAGCGAGCAGTACTTC.

The genes are TRBV20-1 and TRBJ2-1; TRBD1 matches at 8 bases. The CDR3 contains 17 residues. J was trimmed by 1 base and V by 0 bases; bases with no gene match: 8. Looked up from germline, CDR1 is DFQATT and CDR2 is SNEGSKA (reference sequence). The DNA for the CDR3 is TGCAGTGCTAGAGACCTACAGGGGGAAAGTTCCTACAATGAGCAGTTCTTC. Amino acids: CSARDLQGESSYNEQFF.

The J gene is TRBJ2-7, the V gene TRBV20-1; weak D call: TRBD2 (5 bases). The germline V and J ends were trimmed by 4 bases and 5 bases, with 15 bases remaining between them. Germline V gene data show CDR1 as DFQATT and CDR2 as SNEGSKA (reference sequence). The CDR3 runs to 13 residues. This CDR3 reads CSAIGGGSDEQYV. DNA of the CDR3: TGCAGTGCTATAGGTGGAGGTTCCGACGAGCAGTACGTC.

This clonotype was recorded many times. This chain connects TRBV6-2 or TRBV6-3 to TRBJ1-2; 7 nucleotides match TRBD1. V trimming: 6 bases; J trimming: 4 bases; junction bases outside the gene matches: 5. CDR1 MNHEY and CDR2 SVGEGT come from the germline V gene. The CDR3 covers 13 residues. The CDR3 loop reads CASRGQAFYGYTF. The CDR3 DNA reads as TGTGCCAGCAGAGGACAGGCTTTCTATGGCTACACCTTC.

This clonotype has ten or more counts. The chain uses TRBV10-3 and TRBJ1-5; D ambiguous. Trimming pared 4 bases from V and 0 bases from J, leaving 7 bases between. Looked up from germline, CDR1 is ENHRY and CDR2 is SYGVKD. This CDR3 is built from 14 residues. CDR3 coding DNA: TGTGCCATCAGTGGGCAGAGTAGCAATCAGCCCCAGCATTTT. It codes for CAISGQSSNQPQHF.

The chain joins TRBV2 to TRBJ2-1, with a weak D call TRBD2 (5 bases). This CDR3 contains 18 residues. CDR1 is SNHLY and CDR2 is FYNNEI in the germline V gene. V was cut by 2 bases and J by 2 bases, with 19 bases left in between. CDR3 DNA: TGTGCCAGCAGTGAATCCATTATTGCGAGCGGAGCCTACAATGAGCAGTTCTTC. This translates into CASSESIIASGAYNEQFF. Full variable domain (rest looked up from reference TRBV2 and TRBJ2-1): EPEVTQTPSHQVTQMGQEVILRCVPISNHLYFYWYRQILGQKVEFLVSFYNNEISEKSEIFDDQFSVERPDGSNFTLKIRSTKLEDSAMYFCASSESIIASGAYNEQFFGPGTRLTVL.

This chain joins TRBV6-5 and TRBJ2-1, with D unresolved. V shed 0 bases and J shed 4 bases, with 7 bases lying between them. The CDR3 is 14 residues long. Germline lookup yields CDR1 MNHEY and CDR2 SVGAGI. The CDR3 DNA reads as TGTGCCAGCAGTTACTCTCCCGCGTACAATGAGCAGTTCTTC. This encodes CASSYSPAYNEQFF.

This clonotype was counted between two and nine times. The V gene is TRBV5-1, the J gene TRBJ2-7; unclear D gene. The CDR3 has 14 amino acids. V was trimmed by 4 bases and J by 2 bases, leaving 13 bases between them. Germline V gene data show CDR1 as SGHRS and CDR2 as YFSETQ. The CDR3 protein is CASSPDEKPYEQYF. CDR3 DNA sequence: TGCGCCAGCAGCCCGGACGAGAAACCCTACGAGCAGTACTTC.

This clonotype was seen more than once but under ten times. The chain's CDR3 is CASSVEFGQQETQYF. The CDR3 nucleotides read TGTGCCAGCAGCGTTGAGTTCGGACAGCAAGAGACCCAGTACTTC. The rearrangement links TRBV11-2 to TRBJ2-5; the D gene is possibly TRBD1 (6 bases). The CDR3 length is 15 residues. Germline V gene data show CDR1 as SGHAT and CDR2 as FQNNGV. V lost 5 bases, J lost 2 bases, and 15 bases lay in between. The full variable domain, its missing parts supplied by reference TRBV11-2 and TRBJ2-5, is EAGVAQSPRYKIIEKRQSVAFWCNPISGHATLYWYQQILGQGPKLLIQFQNNGVVDDSQLPKDRFSAERLKGVDSTLKIQPAKLEDSAVYLCASSVEFGQQETQYFGPGTRLLVL.

This clonotype was observed a handful of times. This chain connects TRBV5-6 to TRBJ1-2; 9 nucleotides match TRBD1. CDR3 length equals 12 residues. V gave up 5 bases and J gave up 10 bases; unmatched junction bases: 6. Germline V gene sequence: CDR1 SGHDT, CDR2 YYEEEE. The CDR3 region is CASRSRTGDYTF. The CDR3 nucleotides are TGTGCCAGCAGATCACGGACAGGGGACTACACCTTC.

This clonotype was seen more than once but under ten times. J is TRBJ1-5 and V is TRBV29-1; perhaps TRBD1 as D (5 bases). V gave up 2 bases and J gave up 4 bases, with 24 bases separating them. CDR1 is SQVTM and CDR2 is ANQGSEA in the germline V gene. This CDR3 region has 18 residues. CDR3 amino acids: CSVETPPRGSTGNQPQHF. CDR3 bases: TGCAGCGTTGAAACCCCCCCACGGGGCAGCACTGGGAATCAGCCCCAGCATTTT.

V usage is TRBV11-2 and J usage is TRBJ2-3; D not certain. V lost 2 bases, J lost 0 bases, and 6 bases lay in between. The CDR3 is 14 residues long. The germline V gene has CDR1 SGHAT and CDR2 FQNNGV. CDR3 bases: TGTGCCAGCAGCTTATTGAGGAGCACAGATACGCAGTATTTT. Protein product: CASSLLRSTDTQYF. The whole variable domain, remainder taken from reference TRBV11-2 and TRBJ2-3, is EAGVAQSPRYKIIEKRQSVAFWCNPISGHATLYWYQQILGQGPKLLIQFQNNGVVDDSQLPKDRFSAERLKGVDSTLKIQPAKLEDSAVYLCASSLLRSTDTQYFGPGTRLTVL.

This clonotype was detected only a few times. The chain has TRBV11-2 and TRBJ2-7, with no clear D. This CDR3 region has 13 residues. Deletions cut 3 bases from V and 7 bases from J, with 13 bases between. The germline V gene has CDR1 SGHAT and CDR2 FQNNGV. CDR3 DNA: TGTGCCAGCAGCTTTCAGAATCTCGGAGAGCAGTACTTC. It encodes CASSFQNLGEQYF.

There are many counts of this clonotype. The chain uses TRBV25-1 and TRBJ2-2, with TRBD2 matching 14 bases. Looked up from germline, CDR1 is MGHDK and CDR2 is SYGVNS. This CDR3 is built from 16 residues. J gave up 5 bases and V 2 bases, and 1 base lay outside the gene matches. CDR3 bases: TGTGCCAGCAGTGAAGGACTAGCGGGAGGTACCGGGGAGCTGTTTTTT. Translated, it gives CASSEGLAGGTGELFF.

This chain uses TRBV6-5 with TRBJ2-3; D is undetermined. Per germline, CDR1 MNHEY and CDR2 SVGAGI. The CDR3 spans 15 residues. Trimming took off 2 bases at V and 0 bases at J, with 9 bases between the two ends. CDR3 region: CASSYGAASTDTQYF. CDR3 sequence (DNA): TGTGCCAGCAGTTACGGAGCTGCTAGCACAGATACGCAGTATTTT.

The CDR3 region is CSASPLIAGLRNEQFF. The CDR3 DNA reads as TGCAGTGCTAGTCCCCTCATAGCGGGATTGAGGAATGAGCAGTTCTTC. This chain joins TRBV20-1 and TRBJ2-1, with 8 bases that match TRBD2. The V and J ends lost 3 bases and 7 bases, in that order; junction bases with no gene match: 14. The CDR3 contains 16 residues. Germline CDR1 and CDR2: DFQATT and SNEGSKA (reference sequence).

In this sample, this clonotype turned up a few times. The chain is built from TRBV11-2 and TRBJ2-1; D ambiguous. CDR3 length: 13 amino acids. With 2 bases removed from V and 5 bases from J, the gap between germline ends came to 7 bases. Germline assignment: CDR1 SGHAT and CDR2 FQNNGV. The CDR3 reads CASSLFSDNEQFF. CDR3 coding DNA: TGTGCCAGCAGCTTATTCAGTGACAATGAGCAGTTCTTC. Based on the CDR3 plus reference TRBV11-2 and TRBJ2-1, the full variable domain is EAGVAQSPRYKIIEKRQSVAFWCNPISGHATLYWYQQILGQGPKLLIQFQNNGVVDDSQLPKDRFSAERLKGVDSTLKIQPAKLEDSAVYLCASSLFSDNEQFFGPGTRLTVL.

In its sample, this clonotype was seen many times. CDR3 residues: CASFGETGELFF. As DNA, the CDR3 is TGTGCCAGCTTCGGCGAAACCGGGGAGCTGTTTTTT. J is TRBJ2-2 and V is TRBV7-6; D remains ambiguous. V shed 8 bases and J shed 5 bases, with 9 bases lying between them. Germline-derived CDR1 and CDR2 are SGHVS and FNYEAQ. This CDR3 contains 12 residues.